A selection of T cell receptor beta chains follows, all from one sample in a study of blood T cell repertoires in COVID-19. Method: immunoSEQ multiplex PCR; TCRdb's copy keeps in-frame clones and lacks some. The sample lists under 150,000 clones; 70% to 90% were seen once. The sample taken for sequencing was peripheral blood. These receptors were collected from a man between 40 and 49 years old with acute or convalescent COVID-19. Both conserved end residues are part of each CDR3. The D gene is left open where the match is weak. Only part of the rows carry a size: once, few, many, or a class if the clone is expanded.

CDR3 DNA | CDR3 protein | V gene | D gene | clone size | J gene
TGTGCCAGCAGCTCATATAGCGGGAGGTCCGATACGCAGTATTTT | CASSSYSGRSDTQYF | TRBV11-2 | TRBD2 | . | TRBJ2-3
TGTGCCAGCAGACTCGACAGGGACTATGGCTACACCTTC | CASRLDRDYGYTF | TRBV6-5 | TRBD1 | . | TRBJ1-2
TGTGCCAGCAGTTACCTTAGTTACAGGATCTCCTACGAGCAGTACTTC | CASSYLSYRISYEQYF | TRBV6-6 | . | few | TRBJ2-7
TGTGCCAGCAGCCGGATGGTGGGACAGGGGTATGGCTACACCTTC | CASSRMVGQGYGYTF | TRBV7-2 | TRBD1 | once | TRBJ1-2
TGTGCCACCAGTGACGTGGGGGACTCCCGCGATGAGCAGTTCTTC | CATSDVGDSRDEQFF | TRBV24-1 | . | . | TRBJ2-1
TGTGCCAGCAGAGCAGTCGGGACAGAATACTATGGCTACACCTTC | CASRAVGTEYYGYTF | TRBV6-5 | TRBD1 | . | TRBJ1-2
TGTGCCAGCAGCTTAGAGGCCCACGAGCAGTACTTC | CASSLEAHEQYF | TRBV11-2 | . | . | TRBJ2-7
TGTGCCAGCAGCACGGGGGGAATCTACGAGCAGTACTTC | CASSTGGIYEQYF | TRBV7-2 | TRBD2 | . | TRBJ2-7
TGCGCCAGCAGCTTGGCCGGGGGGCACGGCTACACCTTC | CASSLAGGHGYTF | TRBV5-1 | . | . | TRBJ1-2
TGTGCCACCGAGGGACAGGGTCTCTACAATGAGCAGTTCTTC | CATEGQGLYNEQFF | TRBV15 | TRBD1 | . | TRBJ2-1
TGTGCCAGTAGTATTACAGGGGGCACTAATGAAAAACTGTTTTTT | CASSITGGTNEKLFF | TRBV19 | TRBD1 | once | TRBJ1-4
TGCGCCAGCAGCTTGGAACAGGGGGGTAGTAGGAATGAGCAGTTCTTC | CASSLEQGGSRNEQFF | TRBV5-1 | TRBD1 | . | TRBJ2-1
TGTGCCAGCAGGATAGCGGGGTCCCACTCTTATGAGCAGTTCTTC | CASRIAGSHSYEQFF | TRBV7-9 | TRBD2 | few | TRBJ2-1
TGTGCCAGCACGCGGGGGAGCCCCCCCGGGGAGCTGTTTTTT | CASTRGSPPGELFF | TRBV2 | TRBD2 | . | TRBJ2-2
TGTGCCAGCAGTCTCACGGTTAATTCACCCCTCCACTTT | CASSLTVNSPLHF | TRBV27 | . | . | TRBJ1-6
TGTGCCAGCAGCGTCCTCGGGCGGGCTTCAAATTCACCCCTCCACTTT | CASSVLGRASNSPLHF | TRBV7-8 | . | . | TRBJ1-6
TGTGCCAGTAGTATGGGCCAGATTACATGGGAGCAGTTCTTC | CASSMGQITWEQFF | TRBV19 | . | . | TRBJ2-1
TGTGCCAGCAGCGAAACCGGGACAGGGACCTCCGAGCAGTACTTC | CASSETGTGTSEQYF | TRBV9 | TRBD1 | . | TRBJ2-7
TGTGCCAGTAGTAAGGTAGCATTCTACAATGAGCAGTTCTTC | CASSKVAFYNEQFF | TRBV19 | . | once | TRBJ2-1
TGTGCCAGCATGAAGCAGGGGCAGGATGAGCAGTTCTTC | CASMKQGQDEQFF | TRBV2 | . | . | TRBJ2-1
TGTGCCAGCAGAAAGAATGAGCGAAAGAGTGATGGCTACACCTTC | CASRKNERKSDGYTF | TRBV6-6 | . | . | TRBJ1-2
TGTGCCAGCAGCTTATTGGGGACTAGTGAGTACTTC | CASSLLGTSEYF | TRBV11-2 | TRBD2 | . | TRBJ2-7
TGTGCCAGCAGCGTAGATGACCGTACAGGGTTGGAACTCGGCTACACCTTC | CASSVDDRTGLELGYTF | TRBV9 | . | . | TRBJ1-2
TGTGCCAGCAGCCTACTCTTCGGCGGCTCCTATAATTCACCCCTCCACTTT | CASSLLFGGSYNSPLHF | TRBV3-1/TRBV3-2 | . | . | TRBJ1-6
TGCGCCAGCAGCGGTCGGGGGGAGCAAGAGACCCAGTACTTC | CASSGRGEQETQYF | TRBV5-1 | TRBD2 | few | TRBJ2-5
TGTGCCAGCAGCTTCGATCTAGCGGGGGGCTACGAGCAGTACTTC | CASSFDLAGGYEQYF | TRBV7-2 | TRBD2 | . | TRBJ2-7
TGCGCCAGCAGCCAGCAGGGCTCGGTAGGGCAGCCCCAGCATTTT | CASSQQGSVGQPQHF | TRBV4-1 | . | few | TRBJ1-5
TGTGCCAGCCGGGAGAGGAATTCACCCCTCCACTTT | CASRERNSPLHF | TRBV27 | . | once | TRBJ1-6
TGTGCCAGCAGTTTAACAGGCTACAATGAGCAGTTCTTC | CASSLTGYNEQFF | TRBV27 | . | once | TRBJ2-1
TGTGCCAGCAGCCCGACAGGGTTAATCTACGAGCAGTACTTC | CASSPTGLIYEQYF | TRBV7-2 | TRBD1 | . | TRBJ2-7
TGCAGTGCTTTTAAGAACACTGAAGCTTTCTTT | CSAFKNTEAFF | TRBV20-1 | . | . | TRBJ1-1
TGCGCCAGCAGTCGATACAGTAATCAGCCCCAGCATTTT | CASSRYSNQPQHF | TRBV10-1 | . | . | TRBJ1-5
TGCGCCAGCAGCTTACAGAGAGCCAAGTTCTTC | CASSLQRAKFF | TRBV5-1 | . | . | TRBJ2-1
TGTGCCTGGACACAGGGTTTCGGCACAGATACGCAGTATTTT | CAWTQGFGTDTQYF | TRBV30 | . | . | TRBJ2-3
TGCGCCAGCAGCCAATCCAGGGTAGATCAGCCCCAGCATTTT | CASSQSRVDQPQHF | TRBV4-1 | . | once | TRBJ1-5
TGTGCCAGTAGCAGGGGGTACTATGGCTACACCTTC | CASSRGYYGYTF | TRBV19 | TRBD1 | . | TRBJ1-2
TGTGCCAGCAGTGAAGCGGGCGGGGGGGTCTACGAGCAGTACTTC | CASSEAGGGVYEQYF | TRBV2 | TRBD2 | . | TRBJ2-7
TGTGCCAGCAGCATAATCCCGGGACAGGGGGCAACCGGGGAGCTGTTTTTT | CASSIIPGQGATGELFF | TRBV9 | TRBD1 | . | TRBJ2-2
TGTGCCAGCAGCCGTAACTCTGGGGCCAACGTCCTGACTTTC | CASSRNSGANVLTF | TRBV6-5 | . | . | TRBJ2-6
TGTGCCAGCAGTTTAGGTAATGGCTACACCTTC | CASSLGNGYTF | TRBV12-3/TRBV12-4 | . | . | TRBJ1-2
TGTGCCAGCAGTGGACAGTCCGAGCAGCCCCAGCATTTT | CASSGQSEQPQHF | TRBV6-6 | . | . | TRBJ1-5
TGCAGCGTTGTAAAGGGAGGGGTTCAAGAGACCCAGTACTTC | CSVVKGGVQETQYF | TRBV29-1 | TRBD2 | . | TRBJ2-5
TGTGCTAGTGGTCCCTGGCGACAGGGGGTCGATCAGCCCCAGCATTTT | CASGPWRQGVDQPQHF | TRBV12-5 | TRBD1 | . | TRBJ1-5
TGTGCCAGCAGCCAATTTGACAGGACCGAAGGTGGCTACACCTTC | CASSQFDRTEGGYTF | TRBV3-1/TRBV3-2 | . | . | TRBJ1-2
TGTGCCAGCAATTGGGCCTTTAGTGGCAATCAGCCCCAGCATTTT | CASNWAFSGNQPQHF | TRBV6-5 | . | . | TRBJ1-5
TGCAGTGCTAGAGAGGACAGGGCAGCTTTCTTT | CSAREDRAAFF | TRBV20-1 | TRBD1 | . | TRBJ1-1
TGTGCCAGCAGCCCGGACTACACCGGGGAGCTGTTTTTT | CASSPDYTGELFF | TRBV12-3/TRBV12-4 | . | . | TRBJ2-2
TGTGCCAGCAGTACAAGTATAACTGGGGCCAACGTCCTGACTTTC | CASSTSITGANVLTF | TRBV6-5 | . | . | TRBJ2-6
TGTGCCAGCAGCCCTCAGTCCTACGAGCAGTACTTC | CASSPQSYEQYF | TRBV12-3/TRBV12-4 | . | . | TRBJ2-7
TGTGCCAGCAGCTTAGTCGGCAGGTCTATGAACACTGAAGCTTTCTTT | CASSLVGRSMNTEAFF | TRBV7-9 | . | few | TRBJ1-1
TGTGCCAGTAGTCCCCCTTTCGCTGGAGACAGGACCTACGAGCAGTACTTC | CASSPPFAGDRTYEQYF | TRBV19 | . | . | TRBJ2-7
TGTGCCAGCAGTCGGGACAGGGTGACGGAGCAGTACTTC | CASSRDRVTEQYF | TRBV2 | TRBD1 | few | TRBJ2-7
TGTGCCAGCAGCCCCGGACCTAGCGGGGGGGGATACAATGAGCAGTTCTTC | CASSPGPSGGGYNEQFF | TRBV7-2 | TRBD2 | . | TRBJ2-1
TGTGCCAGCAGTTCCCGACAGGGAGTACATACGCAGTATTTT | CASSSRQGVHTQYF | TRBV6-5 | TRBD1 | . | TRBJ2-3
TGTGCCAGCAGTTATGGACAGGGAAGTACCTATGGCTACACCTTC | CASSYGQGSTYGYTF | TRBV2 | TRBD1 | . | TRBJ1-2
TGTGCCAGCAGTTATCGTGGGACAGGGGCAGATACGCAGTATTTT | CASSYRGTGADTQYF | TRBV6-6 | TRBD1 | . | TRBJ2-3
TGTGCCATCAGACAGGGACAGGGTAGTGCCTACGAGCAGTACTTC | CAIRQGQGSAYEQYF | TRBV10-3 | TRBD1 | . | TRBJ2-7
TGTGCCAGCAGTACAGGGAACGAGCAGTACTTC | CASSTGNEQYF | TRBV6-2/TRBV6-3 | . | . | TRBJ2-7
TGTGCCAGCAGTACAGGGTCCGGCAATCAGCCCCAGCATTTT | CASSTGSGNQPQHF | TRBV6-5 | . | . | TRBJ1-5
TGTGCCTGGAGTGCCGGGGAGGACACTGAAGCTTTCTTT | CAWSAGEDTEAFF | TRBV30 | . | once | TRBJ1-1